This T cell receptor beta chain emerged from a study of blood T cell repertoires in COVID-19. For the study at large: Acute and convalescent COVID-19 specimens originated in the United States, Italy and Spain. PBMCs, B-cell-depleted T cells, or T cells provided the cDNA or gDNA that made up the material.

The V and J ends lost 1 base and 4 bases, in that order; junction bases with no gene match: 4. The CDR3 covers 15 residues. Germline V gives CDR1 MNHNS, CDR2 SASEGT. Per the study methods: Reference gene primers were amplified, and this amplification served to estimate nucleated cell counts. Method: immunoSEQ multiplex PCR; TCRdb's copy keeps in-frame clones and lacks some. That table is the source of V, J and clone size, and D and trimming were worked out from the DNA. Here the sample spans fewer than 95,000 clones, about nine tenths being singletons. The sequenced material came from peripheral blood. The chain combines TRBV6-1 with TRBJ1-5, with 7 positions matching TRBD1. This sequence originates from a male donor with acute or convalescent COVID-19. CDR3 coding DNA: TGTGCCAGCAGTGAAGGCGGGACAGTTAATCAGCCCCAGCATTTT. It translates to CASSEGGTVNQPQHF.